A single sample gave rise to the 24 T cell receptor beta chains below, sequenced in a study of human T cells and chemical hapten exposure. TCRdb recomputed calls from the RACE reads with MiXCR, one row per CDR3 protein. The sample contains fewer than 100,000 distinct CDR3 sequences, 7% to 10% of which appear only once. The time point is: patch test 2, 6 weeks after DPC sensitization. The treatment: therapeutic diphenylcyclopropenone sensitization with weekly scalp DPC. This material consisted of whole blood, taken in connection with sensitization to the hapten diphenylcyclopropenone (DPC). These TCRs come from a woman between 35 and 50 years old with alopecia areata. Some clones in this sample may be carry-over from other donors' samples.

The chain joins TRBV7-2 to TRBJ2-3; D gene ambiguous. Per germline, CDR1 SGHTA and CDR2 FQGNSA. The V gene lost 0 bases and the J gene lost 3 bases, with 10 bases spanning the gap. This CDR3 contains 15 residues. The CDR3 sequence is CASSLAVIGTDTQYF. The CDR3 nucleotides are TGTGCCAGCAGCTTAGCGGTGATCGGGACAGATACGCAGTATTTT.

This clonotype turned up a few times. The CDR3 coding sequence is TGTGCTAGTGGTTTGGGGGACCCCCCCTACGAGCAGTACTTC. This sequence encodes CASGLGDPPYEQYF. The chain joins TRBV12-5 to TRBJ2-7; D assignment may be TRBD1 or TRBD2 (5 bases each). CDR3 length: 14 amino acids. Germline V CDR1 and CDR2: LGHNT, FRNRAP. V was shortened by 1 base and J by 2 bases, with 9 bases between the two germline ends. The variable domain in full, with the rest retrieved from reference TRBV12-5 and TRBJ2-7, is DARVTQTPRHKVTEMGQEVTMRCQPILGHNTVFWYRQTMMQGLELLAYFRNRAPLDDSGMPKDRFSAEMPDATLATLKIQPSEPRDSAVYFCASGLGDPPYEQYFGPGTRLTVT.

Concerning this clonotype: At one boundary the junction diverges from the germline segment, which might be a read error. The V gene is TRBV7-7, the J gene TRBJ1-6; D not certain. CDR3 length: 17 residues. The germline V gene has CDR1 SSHAT and CDR2 FNYEAQ (reference sequence). This chain's CDR3 is CASSFLVGLVYNSPLHF. The DNA for the CDR3 is TGTGCTAGCAGCTTCCTAGTAGGCCTCGTTTATAATTCACCCCTCCACTTT.

This clonotype was observed a handful of times. The chain combines TRBV7-2 with TRBJ2-5; D call uncertain. Germline CDR1 is SGHTA and CDR2 is FQGNSA. V was cut by 2 bases and J by 1 base, with 5 bases left in between. The CDR3 is 13 amino acids. CDR3 in amino acids: CASSLTRQETQYF. The CDR3 DNA follows: TGTGCCAGCAGCTTAACGCGCCAAGAGACCCAGTACTTC.

In its sample, this clonotype was seen many times. The J gene is TRBJ2-7, the V gene TRBV6-2 or TRBV6-3, with 11 bases that match TRBD2. Unmatched junction bases numbered 12, after V lost 7 bases and J lost 7 bases. Germline values: CDR1 MNHEY, CDR2 SVGEGT. The CDR3 totals 15 residues. The CDR3 is CASIKIAGGSPEQYF. The CDR3 region has the DNA TGTGCCAGCATAAAAATAGCGGGAGGGTCACCGGAGCAGTACTTC.

The J gene is TRBJ1-2, the V gene TRBV20-1, with TRBD1 matching 8 bases. V lost 0 bases and J lost 10; bases outside the gene matches: 7. Germline V gives CDR1 DFQATT, CDR2 SNEGSKA (reference sequence). CDR3 size: 13 residues. As DNA, the CDR3 is TGCAGTGCTAGAGATACCGGGACAGGCTACTACACCTTC. Its translation is CSARDTGTGYYTF.

This clonotype was counted only a few times. V and J are TRBV28 and TRBJ2-2, with no clear D. V lost 11 bases and J lost 1, with 14 bases in between. The CDR3 has 14 amino acids. Germline CDR1 and CDR2: MDHEN and SYDVKM. In nucleotides, the CDR3 is TGTGCCGTGGTTGGGATATTGAACACCGGGGAGCTGTTTTTT. It codes for CAVVGILNTGELFF. The entire variable domain, with the rest obtained from reference TRBV28 and TRBJ2-2, is as follows: DVKVTQSSRYLVKRTGEKVFLECVQDMDHENMFWYRQDPGLGLRLIYFSYDVKMKEKGDIPEGYSVSREKKERFSLILESASTNQTSMYLCAVVGILNTGELFFGEGSRLTVL.

V and J are TRBV5-5 and TRBJ2-5; TRBD2 matches at 8 bases. There are 15 residues in the CDR3. V gave up 0 bases and J gave up 3 bases; unmatched junction bases: 4. Looked up from germline, CDR1 is SGHKS and CDR2 is YYEKEE (reference sequence). Here the CDR3 reads CASSLVPGGEETQYF. The CDR3 DNA is TGTGCCAGCAGCTTGGTTCCGGGAGGGGAAGAGACCCAGTACTTC.

This clonotype has a count of ten or more. V is TRBV30 and J is TRBJ1-2; possibly TRBD1 for D (5 bases). The V gene lost 1 base and the J gene lost 4 bases, with 10 bases spanning the gap. Germline CDR1 GTSNPN, CDR2 SVGIG (reference sequence). The CDR3 runs to 13 residues. CDR3: CAWSGTPVYGYTF. For the CDR3, the DNA is TGTGCCTGGAGTGGGACACCTGTCTATGGCTACACCTTC.

This clonotype was observed a few times. The CDR3 protein is CASSYSIPGQGTPEAFF. CDR3 DNA sequence: TGTGCCAGCAGTTACTCGATCCCAGGACAGGGAACCCCTGAAGCTTTCTTT. The chain has TRBV6-2 or TRBV6-3 and TRBJ1-1, with 8 bases aligning to TRBD1. This CDR3 has 17 amino acids. Looked up from germline, CDR1 is MNHEY and CDR2 is SVGEGT. Trimming cost V 0 bases and J 6 bases; bases outside gene matches: 12.

This clonotype was seen ten or more times. The rearrangement uses TRBV7-9 and TRBJ2-7; D not resolved. This CDR3 contains 11 residues. Trimming took 3 bases from V and 7 from J, leaving 7 bases between them. The germline V gene encodes CDR1 SEHNR and CDR2 FQNEAQ (reference sequence). CDR3 residues: CASSFALEQYF. The CDR3 DNA is TGTGCCAGCAGCTTCGCCCTTGAGCAGTACTTC.

This clonotype was seen a few times. The V call is TRBV20-1, the J call TRBJ1-1, with 9 bases fitting TRBD1. This CDR3 has 15 residues. Looked up from germline, CDR1 is DFQATT and CDR2 is SNEGSKA (reference sequence). Germline trimming cut 2 bases from V and 1 base from J; bases unmatched to any gene: 5. The CDR3 DNA follows: TGCAGTGCTAGACCCGACAGGGGGAGGAACACTGAAGCTTTCTTT. Protein product: CSARPDRGRNTEAFF.

The chain joins TRBV12-3 or TRBV12-4 to TRBJ1-4, with D perhaps matching TRBD1 (5 bases). Deletions cut 8 bases from V and 5 bases from J, with 15 bases between. The CDR3 length is 14 residues. CDR3 loop: CASQLRGPNEKLFF. CDR3 DNA: TGTGCCAGCCAACTTAGGGGACCGAATGAAAAACTGTTTTTT.

This clonotype was picked up many times. The chain links TRBV7-9 to TRBJ2-3; possibly TRBD2 for D (5 bases). The CDR3 contains 12 residues. Trimming took 6 bases from V and 9 from J, leaving 13 bases between them. CDR1 is SEHNR and CDR2 is FQNEAQ in the germline V gene (reference sequence). The CDR3 sequence is CASSRDPGTQYF. DNA for the CDR3: TGTGCCAGCAGTCGAGACCCGGGAACGCAGTATTTT.

This clonotype has more than one count but fewer than ten. The chain is built from TRBV29-1 and TRBJ2-3, with D perhaps TRBD2 (7 bases). The CDR3 extends over 14 amino acids. Germline CDR1 is SQVTM and CDR2 is ANQGSEA. V was clipped by 4 bases and J by 1 base, with 12 bases between them. CDR3: CSVVGGARTDTQYF. CDR3 nucleotide sequence: TGCAGCGTTGTGGGGGGGGCCCGCACAGATACGCAGTATTTT.

There are a few counts of this clonotype. The chain combines TRBV20-1 with TRBJ1-3; D remains unclear. The CDR3 spans 12 residues. Trimming shortened V by 2 bases and J by 0 bases, and 2 bases separated the two germline ends. Germline-derived CDR1 and CDR2 are DFQATT and SNEGSKA (reference sequence). As DNA, the CDR3 is TGCAGTGCTAGATCCTCTGGAAACACCATATATTTT. Translation: CSARSSGNTIYF.

The table lists this clonotype with a few counts. The chain couples TRBV6-6 to TRBJ2-7, with D possibly being TRBD1 or TRBD2 (5 bases each). The CDR3 consists of 15 residues. V was shortened by 6 bases and J by 0 bases, with 15 bases between the two germline ends. Germline loops: CDR1 MNHNY, CDR2 SVGAGI (reference sequence). CDR3 sequence (DNA): TGTGCCAGCAGCTCCTCCCCAGGGAGCTCCTACGAGCAGTACTTC. Protein sequence: CASSSSPGSSYEQYF.

This clonotype was seen more than once but under ten times. In DNA form, the CDR3 reads TGTGCCAGCAGTTACTCGAGTCTAGCTTCCTCCTACGAGCAGTACTTC. Residues: CASSYSSLASSYEQYF. The chain links TRBV6-5 to TRBJ2-7; TRBD2 is a possible D gene (5 bases). Germline CDR1 reads MNHEY; CDR2 reads SVGAGI. V gave up 0 bases and J gave up 0 bases, with 12 bases separating them. This CDR3 is 16 amino acids long.

This clonotype was detected ten times or more. The chain is built from TRBV29-1 and TRBJ2-7; 10 nucleotides line up with TRBD2. This CDR3 has 13 residues. Unmatched junction bases numbered 4, after V lost 6 bases and J lost 2 bases. CDR1 is SQVTM, CDR2 ANQGSEA, per germline. The CDR3 sequence: CSVLTSGPYEQYF. In DNA form, the CDR3 reads TGCAGCGTCCTGACTAGCGGGCCCTACGAGCAGTACTTC.

The V call is TRBV20-1, the J call TRBJ2-4; D is uncertain. Trimming took off 3 bases at V and 5 bases at J, with 14 bases between the two ends. The CDR3 length is 14 residues. CDR1 and CDR2 from the germline V gene are DFQATT and SNEGSKA (reference sequence). CDR3 DNA sequence: TGCAGTGCTAGTTCCGTCGGCAGCCAAAACATTCAGTACTTC. It specifies CSASSVGSQNIQYF.

This clonotype came up a few times. CDR3 amino acids: CSVEDPRTPGYEQYF. The CDR3 coding sequence is TGCAGCGTTGAAGATCCTCGGACCCCTGGCTACGAGCAGTACTTC. This chain uses TRBV29-1 with TRBJ2-7; D is uncertain. Germline CDR1 is SQVTM and CDR2 is ANQGSEA. This CDR3 is 15 amino acids long. V lost 0 bases, J lost 3 bases, and 15 bases lay in between.

This clonotype was observed at least ten times. The chain is built from TRBV5-1 and TRBJ2-1; possible D gene TRBD1, 5 bases. This CDR3 region has 14 residues. Deletions cut 0 bases from V and 9 bases from J, with 13 bases between. Germline CDR1 and CDR2: SGHRS and YFSETQ. DNA for the CDR3: TGCGCCAGCAGCTTGGAGGGGATCAAGTCTGAGCAGTTCTTC. Amino acids: CASSLEGIKSEQFF. Complete variable domain (other parts from reference TRBV5-1 and TRBJ2-1): KAGVTQTPRYLIKTRGQQVTLSCSPISGHRSVSWYQQTPGQGLQFLFEYFSETQRNKGNFPGRFSGRQFSNSRSEMNVSTLELGDSALYLCASSLEGIKSEQFFGPGTRLTVL.

The chain is built from TRBV4-3 and TRBJ2-1; 7 nucleotides line up with TRBD1. The germline V gene has CDR1 LGHNA and CDR2 YSLEER. The CDR3 runs to 18 residues. The V gene end was trimmed by 4 bases and the J gene end by 6 bases; junction bases not matched to a gene: 18. The CDR3 nucleotides are TGCGCCAGCAGCCCAGTTCTTGGCGATCGGGCAGGGGGCAATGAGCAGTTCTTC. Its translation: CASSPVLGDRAGGNEQFF.

The chain employs TRBV3-1 and TRBJ2-7; tentatively, D is TRBD2 (5 bases). Germline lookup yields CDR1 LGHDT and CDR2 YNNKEL (reference sequence). The V and J ends lost 0 bases and 6 bases respectively, with 9 bases between them. There are 13 residues in the CDR3. DNA of the CDR3: TGTGCCAGCAGCCAAGATGGACGGGGCGAGCAGTACTTC. Protein sequence: CASSQDGRGEQYF.